These 2 T cell receptor beta chains originate from one sample sequenced in a study of CD4 T cells in relation to SARS-CoV-2 and coronaviruses listed by TCRdb under 2021. Library preparation employed the immunoSEQ multiplex PCR assay. TCRdb carries this immuneACCESS record with in-frame sequences only. Its versions omit some clonotypes, under half of them owing to an unresolved V gene in the studies checked, with the rest unexplained. The sample yields about 24,000 clones; about 75% were counted once. The ten largest clones add up to roughly 12% of the sample. CD4+ T cells from unexposed donors were collected before the COVID-19 pandemic (2011-2018). Following 10 days of culture, the EasySep CD4+ T cell isolation kit was used to isolate CD4+ T cells. No antigen has been identified for these receptors. The source material was CD4+ T cells from PBMCs, cultured in vitro. All receptors come from a human donor in good health.

The chain has TRBV28 and TRBJ1-2, with 11 bases matching TRBD1. The CDR3 consists of 14 residues. J was trimmed by 9 bases and V by 5 bases; bases with no gene match: 8. CDR1 is MDHEN and CDR2 is SYDVKM in the germline V gene. In DNA, the CDR3 is TGTGCCAGCAGTCCCCGGGACAGGGGGTGGCGCTACACCTTC. This encodes CASSPRDRGWRYTF.

This chain connects TRBV7-3 to TRBJ2-2; D remains ambiguous. V shed 0 bases and J shed 8 bases, with 7 bases lying between them. This CDR3 region has 13 residues. CDR1 is SGHTA and CDR2 is FQGTGA in the germline V gene. The CDR3 sequence is CASSLTGSGELFF. The CDR3 bases are TGTGCCAGCAGCTTAACCGGGTCGGGGGAGCTGTTTTTT.